Following are 10 T cell receptor beta chains from one sample sequenced in a study of radiation and T cells in renal cell carcinoma. The time point was: baseline pretreatment blood. Treatment described: 15 Gy SBRT to primary tumor, nephrectomy 4 weeks later. The method was immunoSEQ multiplex PCR; TCRdb's version includes in-frame clones alone and lacks a portion of them. The sample contains approximately 150,000 clones, roughly 90% of which appear only once. The source material was blood, sampled from a patient whose treatment included radiotherapy and nephrectomy. Receptors were obtained from a woman in her sixties or seventies with renal cell carcinoma.

The rearrangement links TRBV7-9 to TRBJ2-3; TRBD2 matches at 7 bases. Looked up from germline, CDR1 is SEHNR and CDR2 is FQNEAQ (reference sequence). V shed 9 bases and J 2 bases; nucleotides not matched to a gene: 2. The CDR3 length is 12 residues. The CDR3 region is CASRDYTDTQYF. CDR3 coding DNA: TGTGCCAGTAGGGACTACACAGATACGCAGTATTTT.

This rearrangement joins TRBV27 to TRBJ2-7; D gene ambiguous. V gave up 6 bases and J gave up 2 bases, with 14 bases separating them. The CDR3 has 14 residues. Germline lookup yields CDR1 MNHEY and CDR2 SMNVEV (reference sequence). The CDR3 sequence: CASRMDVDAYEQYF. The CDR3 DNA sequence: TGTGCCAGCAGGATGGACGTTGACGCCTACGAGCAGTACTTC.

V usage is TRBV30 and J usage is TRBJ1-2; the match to TRBD1 covers 7 bases. V shed 6 bases, J shed 4 bases, and the junction held 8 bases outside the gene matches. The CDR3 totals 13 residues. CDR1 GTSNPN and CDR2 SVGIG come from the germline V gene (reference sequence). The CDR3 sequence: CACQGGAGYGYTF. In DNA form, the CDR3 reads TGTGCCTGCCAGGGGGGCGCAGGCTATGGCTACACCTTC.

This clone was observed a single time. V usage is TRBV21-1 and J usage is TRBJ2-7; the DNA was not used to check the table's D call, TRBD2. TRBV21-1 is marked as a pseudogene. CDR3 size: 15 residues. The DNA for the CDR3 is TGTGCCAGCAGCAAGGGAGGAACCTTCTCCTACGAGCAGTACTTC. It specifies CASSKGGTFSYEQYF.

The V and J genes are TRBV2 and TRBJ2-2, with 12 bases matching TRBD1. Losses at the gene ends were 10 bases for V and 1 base for J; bases not matched to a gene: 7. CDR1 and CDR2 (germline): SNHLY, FYNNEI. The CDR3 loop spans 16 amino acids. The CDR3 loop is CATRDRGRENTGELFF. The CDR3 region has the DNA TGTGCCACCCGGGACAGGGGGCGAGAGAACACCGGGGAGCTGTTTTTT.

The chain combines TRBV11-2 with TRBJ2-2; 13 nucleotides align to TRBD2. The CDR3 is 15 residues long. Losses at the gene ends were 4 bases for V and 6 bases for J; bases not matched to a gene: 2. CDR1 and CDR2 (germline): SGHAT, FQNNGV. CDR3 DNA sequence: TGTGCCAGCAGCTCACTAGCGGGGGGGCCCGGGGAGCTGTTTTTT. Protein: CASSSLAGGPGELFF.

The rearrangement uses TRBV9 and TRBJ1-6; D may be TRBD1 (6 bases). The germline V and J ends were trimmed by 3 bases and 7 bases, with 20 bases remaining between them. Germline loops: CDR1 SGDLS, CDR2 YYNGEE. The CDR3 is made up of 17 amino acids. CDR3 in amino acids: CASSASPLDRRNSPLHF. The DNA of the CDR3 is TGTGCCAGCAGCGCGAGTCCCCTGGACAGAAGGAATTCACCCCTCCACTTT.

The chain joins TRBV4-1 to TRBJ2-3; weak D call: TRBD1 (6 bases). V lost 3 bases to trimming and J lost 9 bases, with 22 bases between them. Germline lookup yields CDR1 MGHRA and CDR2 YSYEKL. The CDR3 runs 16 residues. The CDR3 spells CASSHPGRTRGKTQYF. CDR3 bases: TGCGCCAGCAGCCACCCCGGAAGAACCAGGGGAAAAACGCAGTATTTT.

CDR3 in DNA: TGTGCCAGTAGTCTTTCAGGGACCTGGGCTGGAAACACCATATATTTT. This translates into CASSLSGTWAGNTIYF. V and J are TRBV19 and TRBJ1-3, with a weak D call TRBD1 (5 bases). Trimming removed 5 bases at V and 2 bases at J, with 16 bases between. CDR3 length equals 16 residues. The V gene's germline CDR1 is LNHDA and CDR2 SQIVND (reference sequence).

The CDR3 is CASSFAGTDRHF. The CDR3 DNA reads TGCGCCAGCAGCTTCGCGGGAACCGATCGCCACTTT. V is TRBV5-1 and J is TRBJ1-6; D unclear. The CDR3 extends over 12 amino acids. CDR1 is SGHRS and CDR2 is YFSETQ in the germline V gene. V shed 2 bases and J shed 18 bases, with 15 bases lying between them. Together with reference TRBV5-1 and TRBJ1-6, the CDR3 gives the full variable domain: KAGVTQTPRYLIKTRGQQVTLSCSPISGHRSVSWYQQTPGQGLQFLFEYFSETQRNKGNFPGRFSGRQFSNSRSEMNVSTLELGDSALYLCASSFAGTDRHFGNGTRLTVT.